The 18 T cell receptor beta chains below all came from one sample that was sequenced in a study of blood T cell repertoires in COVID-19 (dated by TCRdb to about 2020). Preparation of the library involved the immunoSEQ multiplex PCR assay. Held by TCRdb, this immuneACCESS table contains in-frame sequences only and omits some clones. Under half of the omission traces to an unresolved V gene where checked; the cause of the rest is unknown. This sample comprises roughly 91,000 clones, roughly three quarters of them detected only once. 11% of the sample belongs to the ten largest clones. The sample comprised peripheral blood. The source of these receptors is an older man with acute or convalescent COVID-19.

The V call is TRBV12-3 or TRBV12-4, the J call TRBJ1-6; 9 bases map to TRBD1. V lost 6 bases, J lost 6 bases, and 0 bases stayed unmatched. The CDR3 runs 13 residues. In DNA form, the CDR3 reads TGTGCCAGCAGGGGACAGGGTAATTCACCCCTCCACTTT. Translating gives CASRGQGNSPLHF.

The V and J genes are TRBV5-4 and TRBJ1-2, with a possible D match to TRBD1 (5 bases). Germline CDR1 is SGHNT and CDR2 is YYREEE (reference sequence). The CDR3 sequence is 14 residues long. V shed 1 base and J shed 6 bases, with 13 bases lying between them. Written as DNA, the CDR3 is TGTGCCAGCAGCTTGCAAGGCAGGGAGGATGGCTACACCTTC. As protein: CASSLQGREDGYTF. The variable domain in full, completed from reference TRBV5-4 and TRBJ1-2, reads ETGVTQSPTHLIKTRGQQVTLRCSSQSGHNTVSWYQQALGQGPQFIFQYYREEENGRGNFPPRFSGLQFPNYSSELNVNALELDDSALYLCASSLQGREDGYTFGSGTRLTVV.

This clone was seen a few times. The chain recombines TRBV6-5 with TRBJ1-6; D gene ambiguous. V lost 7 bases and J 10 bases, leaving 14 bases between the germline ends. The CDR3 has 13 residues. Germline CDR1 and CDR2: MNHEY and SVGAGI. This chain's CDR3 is CASKVGGISPLHF. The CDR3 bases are TGTGCCAGCAAGGTGGGAGGGATATCACCCCTCCACTTT.

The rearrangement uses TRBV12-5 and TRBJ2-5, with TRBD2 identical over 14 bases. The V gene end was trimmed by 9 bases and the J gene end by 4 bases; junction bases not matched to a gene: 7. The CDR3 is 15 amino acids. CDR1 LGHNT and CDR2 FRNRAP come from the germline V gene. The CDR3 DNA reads TGTGCTAGCTCGCCGGGACTAGCGGGGGCAGAGACCCAGTACTTC. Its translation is CASSPGLAGAETQYF.

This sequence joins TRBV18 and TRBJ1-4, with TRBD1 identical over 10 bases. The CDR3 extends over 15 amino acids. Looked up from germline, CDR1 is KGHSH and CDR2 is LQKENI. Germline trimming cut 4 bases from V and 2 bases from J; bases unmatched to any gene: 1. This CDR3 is CASSRQGATNEKLFF. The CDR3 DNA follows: TGTGCCAGCTCACGACAGGGGGCCACTAATGAAAAACTGTTTTTT.

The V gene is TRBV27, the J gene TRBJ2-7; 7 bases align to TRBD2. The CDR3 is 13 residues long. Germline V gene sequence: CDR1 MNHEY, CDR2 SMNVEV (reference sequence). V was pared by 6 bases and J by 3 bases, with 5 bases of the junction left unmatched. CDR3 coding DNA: TGTGCCAGCAGGCGGGGGTCCCTCTACGAGCAGTACTTC. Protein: CASRRGSLYEQYF.

CDR3 loop: CASSLGPDSPLHF. Written as DNA, the CDR3 is TGTGCCAGCAGCTTAGGCCCAGATTCACCCCTCCACTTT. The chain combines TRBV11-2 with TRBJ1-6; D not certain. From germline, CDR1 is SGHAT and CDR2 FQNNGV. V lost 1 base and J lost 8, with 6 bases in between. The CDR3 spans 13 residues.

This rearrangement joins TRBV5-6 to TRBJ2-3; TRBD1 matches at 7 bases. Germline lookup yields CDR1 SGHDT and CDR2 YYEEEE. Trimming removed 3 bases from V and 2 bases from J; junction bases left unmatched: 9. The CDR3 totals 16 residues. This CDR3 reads CASSYPGGLITDTQYF. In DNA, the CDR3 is TGTGCCAGCAGCTACCCAGGGGGTCTAATCACAGATACGCAGTATTTT. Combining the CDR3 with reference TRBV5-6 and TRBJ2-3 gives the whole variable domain DAGVTQSPTHLIKTRGQQVTLRCSPKSGHDTVSWYQQALGQGPQFIFQYYEEEERQRGNFPDRFSGHQFPNYSSELNVNALLLGDSALYLCASSYPGGLITDTQYFGPGTRLTVL.

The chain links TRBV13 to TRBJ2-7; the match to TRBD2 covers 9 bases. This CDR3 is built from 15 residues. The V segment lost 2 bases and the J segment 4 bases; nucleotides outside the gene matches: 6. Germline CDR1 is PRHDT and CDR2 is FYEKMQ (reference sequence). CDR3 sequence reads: CASSLKAGGQYEQYF. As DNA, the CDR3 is TGTGCCAGCAGCTTAAAGGCGGGGGGGCAGTACGAGCAGTACTTC.

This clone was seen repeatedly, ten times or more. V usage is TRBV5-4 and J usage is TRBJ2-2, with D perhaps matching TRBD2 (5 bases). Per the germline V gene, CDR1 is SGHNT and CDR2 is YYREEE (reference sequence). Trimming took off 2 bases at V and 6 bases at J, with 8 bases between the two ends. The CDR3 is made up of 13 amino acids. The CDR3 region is CASSFGVAGELFF. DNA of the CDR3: TGTGCCAGCAGCTTCGGGGTAGCCGGGGAGCTGTTTTTT.

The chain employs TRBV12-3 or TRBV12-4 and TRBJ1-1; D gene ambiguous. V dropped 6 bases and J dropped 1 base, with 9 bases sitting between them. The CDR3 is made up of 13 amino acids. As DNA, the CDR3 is TGTGCCAGCAGCACCCCAGGGAACACTGAAGCTTTCTTT. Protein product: CASSTPGNTEAFF.

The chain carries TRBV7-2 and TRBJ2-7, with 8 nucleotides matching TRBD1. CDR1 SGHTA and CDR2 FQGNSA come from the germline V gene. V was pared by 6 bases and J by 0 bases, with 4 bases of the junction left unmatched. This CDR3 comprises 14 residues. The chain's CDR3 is CASSSTGGSYEQYF. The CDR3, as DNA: TGTGCCAGCAGTTCAACAGGGGGCTCCTACGAGCAGTACTTC.

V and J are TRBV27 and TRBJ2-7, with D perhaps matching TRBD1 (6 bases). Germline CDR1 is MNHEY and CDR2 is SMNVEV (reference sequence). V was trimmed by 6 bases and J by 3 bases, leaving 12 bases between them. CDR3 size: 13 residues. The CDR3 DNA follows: TGTGCCAGCAGGAGGGGCAGGGGCTACGAGCAGTACTTC. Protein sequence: CASRRGRGYEQYF.

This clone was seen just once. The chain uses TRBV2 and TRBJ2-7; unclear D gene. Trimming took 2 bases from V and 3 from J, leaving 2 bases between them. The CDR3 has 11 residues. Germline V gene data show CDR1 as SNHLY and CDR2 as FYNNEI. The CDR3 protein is CASSELYEQYV. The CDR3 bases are TGTGCCAGCAGTGAACTCTACGAGCAGTACGTC.

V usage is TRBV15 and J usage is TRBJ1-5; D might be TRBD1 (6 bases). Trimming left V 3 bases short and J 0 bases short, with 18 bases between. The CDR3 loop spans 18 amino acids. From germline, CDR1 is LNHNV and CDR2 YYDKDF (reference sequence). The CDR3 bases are TGTGCCACCAGCAGCTCACAGGGTTGGGGCTATAGCAATCAGCCCCAGCATTTT. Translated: CATSSSQGWGYSNQPQHF.

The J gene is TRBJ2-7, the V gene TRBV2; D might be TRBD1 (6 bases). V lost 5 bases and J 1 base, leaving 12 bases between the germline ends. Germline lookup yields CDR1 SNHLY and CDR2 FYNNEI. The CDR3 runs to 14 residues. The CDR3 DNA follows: TGTGCCAGCAGTACAGGGTGGGCATCCTACGAGCAGTACTTC. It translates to CASSTGWASYEQYF.

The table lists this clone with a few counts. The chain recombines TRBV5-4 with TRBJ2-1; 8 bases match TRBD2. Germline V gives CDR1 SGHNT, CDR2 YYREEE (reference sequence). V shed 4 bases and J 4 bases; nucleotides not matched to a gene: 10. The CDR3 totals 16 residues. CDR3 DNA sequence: TGTGCCAGCAGCCCCCTTTTTGCGGGGGGTTACAATGAGCAGTTCTTC. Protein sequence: CASSPLFAGGYNEQFF.

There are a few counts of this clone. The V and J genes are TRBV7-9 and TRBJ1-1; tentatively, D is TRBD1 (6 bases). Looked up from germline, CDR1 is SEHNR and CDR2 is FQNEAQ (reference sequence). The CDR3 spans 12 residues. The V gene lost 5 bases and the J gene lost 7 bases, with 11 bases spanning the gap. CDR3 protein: CASSLGTIEAFF. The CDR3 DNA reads TGTGCCAGCAGCCTTGGGACAATTGAAGCTTTCTTT.